These 5 T cell receptor beta chains originate from one sample sequenced in a study of blood T cell repertoires in COVID-19. The method was immunoSEQ multiplex PCR; TCRdb's version includes in-frame clones alone and lacks a portion of them. The data show fewer than 200,000 clones, with around nine tenths seen just once and about 22% held by the top ten. Material for sequencing was peripheral blood. These receptors all stem from a man aged 60 to 75 with active or convalescent COVID-19.

V is TRBV4-1 and J is TRBJ2-7, with TRBD2 matching 8 bases. Unmatched junction bases numbered 6, after V lost 1 base and J lost 4 bases. CDR3 length equals 15 residues. Germline CDR1 MGHRA, CDR2 YSYEKL. This chain's CDR3 is CASSQVGTRSYEQYF. The CDR3 DNA follows: TGCGCCAGCAGCCAAGTCGGGACTAGGAGTTACGAGCAGTACTTC.

This clone appeared once. V and J are TRBV5-1 and TRBJ1-4; D perhaps matches TRBD1 (5 bases). Germline V gives CDR1 SGHRS, CDR2 YFSETQ. V lost 2 bases, J lost 0 bases, and 8 bases lay in between. This CDR3 is built from 15 residues. CDR3 in DNA: TGCGCCAGCAGCTTTACAGGCGCAACTAATGAAAAACTGTTTTTT. Its protein product is CASSFTGATNEKLFF.

J is TRBJ1-5 and V is TRBV19; 8 positions agree with TRBD1. This CDR3 is 16 amino acids long. Germline loops: CDR1 LNHDA, CDR2 SQIVND (reference sequence). V lost 2 bases and J lost 0; bases outside the gene matches: 3. CDR3 in DNA: TGTGCCAGTAGTATAACCGGACAGGGTAGCAATCAGCCCCAGCATTTT. Amino acids: CASSITGQGSNQPQHF. Variable domain in full (rest from reference TRBV19 and TRBJ1-5): DGGITQSPKYLFRKEGQNVTLSCEQNLNHDAMYWYRQDPGQGLRLIYYSQIVNDFQKGDIAEGYSVSREKKESFPLTVTSAQKNPTAFYLCASSITGQGSNQPQHFGDGTRLSIL.

The V gene is TRBV7-2, the J gene TRBJ2-7; possibly TRBD1 for D (6 bases). V was pared by 4 bases and J by 0 bases, with 16 bases between. The CDR3 has 16 residues. The germline V gene encodes CDR1 SGHTA and CDR2 FQGNSA. The CDR3 nucleotides read TGTGCCAGCAGCTACAATGGGGGCCCGACCTCCTACGAGCAGTACTTC. Residues: CASSYNGGPTSYEQYF.

The chain employs TRBV25-1 and TRBJ2-7; perhaps TRBD2 as D (5 bases). This CDR3 has 13 amino acids. Per the germline V gene, CDR1 is MGHDK and CDR2 is SYGVNS. V lost 1 base, J lost 9 bases, and 13 bases lay in between. The CDR3 bases are TGTGCCAGCAGTGAATCCGACAACCGGGGGCAGTACTTC. Translating it yields CASSESDNRGQYF.